This TCR beta chain was recovered during a study of cytomegalovirus exposure and HLA in healthy donors (TCRdb year 2017). Some background on the complete study: In an earlier analysis of roughly 590 of the donors, 250 to 300 Gb of sequence data and just under 120 million unique TCR beta sequences from 150 million to 200 million T cells were reported. Approximately 300 gigabases of sequencing data and around 88 million unique TCR sequences made up an early release that covered approximately 700 HLA-typed donors. The genetic ancestry cluster associated with self-reported Caucasian donors included roughly 84% of the 398 genotyped donors. The study aimed to test whether cataloging public T cell receptors could reveal signatures of past pathogen exposure. Using immunosequencing, the study profiled T cell repertoires from roughly 650 subjects and related those repertoires to cytomegalovirus serostatus. Besides the first cohort of roughly 700 subjects, a separate validation cohort made up of roughly 130 different subjects was used. High-throughput TCR immunosequencing, statistical association of individual TCRs with disease status, and machine learning were combined to predict cytomegalovirus infection status. A later analysis re-examined previously published TCR beta repertoires from 600 to 700 donors and added high-resolution HLA genotyping to investigate patterns of TCR occurrence. Rather than drawing on any new phenotypic data, the later analysis identified candidate immune exposures from TCR beta sequences and the way those sequences occurred across donors. An earlier analysis of 587 of the donors used high-throughput TCR beta sequencing to judge whether each TCR beta V gene segment behaved as functional or pseudogenic. Donor age, sex, ethnicity and CMV serostatus were collected together with the repertoire data. A later genetic analysis used genome-wide SNP genotypes for about 60% of the roughly 700 donors, treating that subset as a discovery cohort. Every discovery cohort repertoire had been produced on one sequencing platform. HLA typing covered class I and class II loci at four-digit resolution. The number of donors typed differed by locus, with roughly 629-640 for A, B, C, DRB1 and DQB1, about 500 for DQA1, about 610 for DPA1, and 472 for DPB1. Because of strong linkage in the cohort, 4 to 6 DR-DQ haplotypes were treated as single units for association and clustering. Among almost 400 genotyped donors of the cohort, an average of about 240,000 unique TCR beta nucleotide sequences were sequenced per donor, around a sixth of them non-productive.

Library method: the immunoSEQ multiplex PCR assay. A mixture of 60 forward primers for TCR Vbeta segments and 13 reverse primers for TCR Jbeta segments was used in the multiplex PCR. The CDR3 region of rearranged TCR beta genes was amplified from genomic DNA by a multiplex PCR assay. The Illumina HiSeq System was used to sequence the amplified TCR beta libraries as 87-base-pair reads. In the authors' own workflow: In a later analysis, approximately 74 million unique TCR beta chains were counted across the 650 to 700 repertoires, and some 10 million of these chains were shared by at least two donors. Raw reads were error-corrected and collapsed into unique sequences by a nearest-neighbor algorithm in which closely related sequences were merged to remove PCR and sequencing errors. Alignment of CDR3 sequences to IMGT reference sequences was used to assign V, D and J gene segments. For a sequence to be retained, a match of at least six nucleotides was required to both a V gene segment and a J gene segment. Rearrangements were called productive when the CDR3 lacked stop codons and stayed in frame with V and J; all others were non-productive. Following IMGT convention, CDR3 was defined as the stretch from the second conserved V-encoded cysteine to the conserved J-encoded phenylalanine. Sequences without an unambiguous match to a single V gene segment were excluded from the earlier analysis of several hundred of the donors. An earlier analysis of a few hundred of the donors called V segments functional above 56.7% productive rearrangements and segregating when the between-donor standard deviation exceeded 5%. To diagnose cytomegalovirus status from the catalog of TCR beta chain sequences, a statistical classification framework was built. In a later analysis, TCR nucleotide sequences were compared against IMGT/GENE-DB human TR gene sequences so that V and J genes could be assigned. The TCRdist pipeline was used in a later analysis to assign CDR3 sequences and most-parsimonious VDJ recombination scenarios. In a later analysis, every TCR beta chain was defined by the combination of its CDR3 amino acid sequence and its V-gene family, and reads without a unique V-gene family were dropped. To address suspected cross-contamination and a sequencing artifact, a later analysis removed around 590 highly shared, low-generation-probability nucleotide sequences. A later analysis calculated a clonal expansion index for each public chain from normalized within-repertoire ranks of inferred template counts. A later analysis computed generation probabilities with a VDJ recombination model fitted to out-of-frame rearrangements, and checked the results against IGoR. In a later analysis, TCR-TCR, TCR-HLA and TCR-CMV co-occurrence was scored with hypergeometric tests, and a repertoire-size bias correction was applied to TCR pairs. To estimate false discovery rates, a later analysis permuted the HLA or CMV assignments 20 times. In a later analysis, co-occurring TCRs were grouped with DBSCAN, and TCRdist sequence similarity was added when clustering was performed within HLA-allele-positive subsets. Repertoires with fewer than 30,000 or more than 120,000 public chains, plus five repertoires with anomalous nucleotide sharing, were excluded from co-occurrence clustering. TCRdb retrieved this table from immuneACCESS and kept in-frame rearrangements only. Not all clones are present; in checked studies, unresolved V genes account for under half, and no reason is known for the remainder. V, J and clone size are taken as reported in that table, and D and trimming were inferred from the DNA itself. This sample comprises about 150,000 clones, roughly 80% of them detected only once. About 7.1% of the sample is in the top ten clones.

Overall study results and their limits: Three of the identified cytomegalovirus-associated TCR beta chains were confirmed in vitro to be specific for cytomegalovirus antigens. According to a later analysis, most CMV-associated TCR beta chains appeared to be HLA-restricted, and the HLA associations seemed to be driven largely by CMV exposure. The sequencing pipeline was judged likely to have produced a cluster of highly shared sequence variants as a technical artifact. An earlier analysis of around 500 of the donors showed that most TCR beta V segments appeared in productive rearrangements either about 87% or about 30% of the time, which broadly matched IMGT annotations. This cohort had only TCR beta chains sequenced, and the lack of alpha or paired-chain data limited which features could be detected. A later analysis found that HLA-associated TCR beta chains were more clonally expanded and had lower generation probabilities than equally common non-associated chains. Roughly uniform sequencing depth across donors was assumed in presence/absence analyses, although this assumption may not hold. The study gave a list of 150 to 200 TCR beta chains associated with cytomegalovirus. In a later analysis, the rate of TCR association differed among HLA loci, with DRB1 alleles having the most associated TCRs and HLA-C alleles having the fewest. Linkage disequilibrium might explain the correlated functional status among segregating V segments, but an unknown experimental factor could not be ruled out. A further reported finding was that TCR beta sequences accurately predicted the HLA-A and HLA-B alleles for most subjects in the first cohort. CMV serostatus was the only immune exposure information available for the cohort. In a later analysis, several top co-occurrence clusters were reported to appear linked to parvovirus B19, influenza, CMV and Epstein-Barr virus. When HLA alleles, especially DR and DQ, strongly co-occurred, attributing TCR associations to individual alleles was difficult. The classifier was reported to diagnose cytomegalovirus status with high specificity and sensitivity in both the original cohort and the validation cohort. Fewer than 20 rarely observed V segments, including chromosome 9 orphons, were excluded from the earlier analysis of several hundred of the donors because counts were too low. A later genetic analysis associated a missense DCLRE1C variant with V-gene and J-gene trimming of TCR beta chains, and an independent cohort replicated the association. HLA typing was unavailable for some donors at each locus, so association tests used only the typed subset. In a later genetic analysis, fewer N-insertions in productive TCRs were reported among donors in an Asian-associated ancestry cluster than the roughly 700-donor mean. The 87-base-pair reads could not distinguish some IMGT-functional V segments, including TRBV6-2 and TRBV6-3, so those segments were excluded. Across donors, most TCR sequences were observed very rarely, whereas some public TCRs were present in many individuals. The authors suggested that the approach could potentially be extended to other disease states and immunological phenotypes. Specific HLA alleles were associated with 15,000 to 20,000 TCR beta sequences at a false discovery rate of 0.05 in a later analysis.

V is trimmed back by 6 bases and J by 6 bases, and the junction contains 11 bases that no gene match accounts for. The CDR3 goes from the cysteine to the phenylalanine over 17 residues. The retained sequence is limited to the CDR3, 51 bases, with the frame set at the first base. According to the germline V gene, CDR1 reads ENHRY and CDR2 reads SYGVKD. On this clone itself: It lacks a known antigen. Per-nucleotide qualities are absent, and no much larger clonotype sits a single base away.

The cohort was made up of 666 healthy bone marrow donors. At the time of sampling, every cohort member was nominally healthy, though immune exposures that went unrecorded were likely present. The donor tested CMV seropositive, placing the donor among the 289 seropositive members of the cohort. A peripheral blood sample was provided by each donor, and peripheral blood mononuclear cells were used for TCR beta sequencing. The Qiagen DNeasy Blood Extraction Kit was used to extract genomic DNA from the blood cell samples. The sample was PBMCs. This receptor was obtained from a woman aged 50 to 60 in good health and CMV-seropositive. The V gene is TRBV10-3 and the J gene is TRBJ2-2; a stretch of 12 junction bases matches TRBD2. The DNA sequence is as follows: TGTGCCATCAGCCCGACTAGCGGGGGTCTAGGCGCCGGGGAGCTGTTTTTT. Its translation reads: CAISPTSGGLGAGELFF.